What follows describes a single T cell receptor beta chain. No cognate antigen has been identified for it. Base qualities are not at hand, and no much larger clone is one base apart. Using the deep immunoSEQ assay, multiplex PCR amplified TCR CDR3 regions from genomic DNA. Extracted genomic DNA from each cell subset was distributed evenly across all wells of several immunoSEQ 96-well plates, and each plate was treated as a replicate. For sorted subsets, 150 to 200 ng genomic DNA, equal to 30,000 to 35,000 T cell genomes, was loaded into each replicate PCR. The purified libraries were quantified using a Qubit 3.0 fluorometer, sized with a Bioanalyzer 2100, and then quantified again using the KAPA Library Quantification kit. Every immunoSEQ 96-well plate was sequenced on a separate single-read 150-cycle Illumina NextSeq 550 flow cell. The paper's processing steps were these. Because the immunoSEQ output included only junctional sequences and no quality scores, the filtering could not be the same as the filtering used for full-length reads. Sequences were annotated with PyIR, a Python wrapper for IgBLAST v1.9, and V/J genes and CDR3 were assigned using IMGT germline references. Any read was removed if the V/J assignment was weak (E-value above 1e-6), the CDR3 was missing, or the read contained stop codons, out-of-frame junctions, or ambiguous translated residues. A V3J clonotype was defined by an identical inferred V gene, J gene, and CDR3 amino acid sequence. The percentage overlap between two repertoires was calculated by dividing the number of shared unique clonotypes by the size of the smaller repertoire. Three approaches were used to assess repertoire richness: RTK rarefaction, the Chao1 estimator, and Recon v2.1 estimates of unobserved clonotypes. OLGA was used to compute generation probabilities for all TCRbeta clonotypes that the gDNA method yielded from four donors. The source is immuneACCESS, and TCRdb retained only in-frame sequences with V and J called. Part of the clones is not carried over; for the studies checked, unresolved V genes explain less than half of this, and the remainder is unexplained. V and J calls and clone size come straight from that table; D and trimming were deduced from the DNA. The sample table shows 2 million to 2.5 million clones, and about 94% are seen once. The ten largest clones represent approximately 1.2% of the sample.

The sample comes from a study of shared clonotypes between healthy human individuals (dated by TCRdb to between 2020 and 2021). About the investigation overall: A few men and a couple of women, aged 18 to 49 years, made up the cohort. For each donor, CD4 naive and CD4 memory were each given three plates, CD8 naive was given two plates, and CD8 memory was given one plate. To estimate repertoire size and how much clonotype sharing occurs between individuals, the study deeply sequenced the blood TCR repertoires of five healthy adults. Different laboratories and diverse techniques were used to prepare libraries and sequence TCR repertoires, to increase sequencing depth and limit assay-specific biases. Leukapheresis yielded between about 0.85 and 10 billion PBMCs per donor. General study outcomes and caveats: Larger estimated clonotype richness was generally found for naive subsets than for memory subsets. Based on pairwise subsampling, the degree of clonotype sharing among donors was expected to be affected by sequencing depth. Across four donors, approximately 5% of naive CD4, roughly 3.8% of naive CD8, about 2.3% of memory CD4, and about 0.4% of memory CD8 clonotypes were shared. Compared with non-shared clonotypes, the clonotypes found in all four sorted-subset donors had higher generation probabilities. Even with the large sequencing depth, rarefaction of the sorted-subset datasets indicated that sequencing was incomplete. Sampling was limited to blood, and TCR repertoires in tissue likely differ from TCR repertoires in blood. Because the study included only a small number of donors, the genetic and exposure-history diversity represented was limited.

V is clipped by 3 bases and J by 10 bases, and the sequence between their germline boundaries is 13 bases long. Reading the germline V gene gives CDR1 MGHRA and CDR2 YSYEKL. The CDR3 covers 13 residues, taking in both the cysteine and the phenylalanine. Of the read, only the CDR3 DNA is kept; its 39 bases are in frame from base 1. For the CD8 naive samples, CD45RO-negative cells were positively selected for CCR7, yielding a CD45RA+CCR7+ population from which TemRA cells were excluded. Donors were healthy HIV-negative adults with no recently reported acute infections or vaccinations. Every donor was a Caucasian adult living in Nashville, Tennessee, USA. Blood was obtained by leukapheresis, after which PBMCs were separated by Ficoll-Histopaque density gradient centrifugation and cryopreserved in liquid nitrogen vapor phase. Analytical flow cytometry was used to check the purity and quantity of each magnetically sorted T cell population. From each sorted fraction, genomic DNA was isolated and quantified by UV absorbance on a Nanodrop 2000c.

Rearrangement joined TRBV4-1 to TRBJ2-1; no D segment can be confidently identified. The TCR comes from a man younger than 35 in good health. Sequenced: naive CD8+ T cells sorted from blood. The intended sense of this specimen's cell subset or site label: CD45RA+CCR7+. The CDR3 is CASSQTVVGEQFF. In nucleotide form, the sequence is TGCGCCAGCAGCCAGACTGTGGTAGGAGAGCAGTTCTTC.